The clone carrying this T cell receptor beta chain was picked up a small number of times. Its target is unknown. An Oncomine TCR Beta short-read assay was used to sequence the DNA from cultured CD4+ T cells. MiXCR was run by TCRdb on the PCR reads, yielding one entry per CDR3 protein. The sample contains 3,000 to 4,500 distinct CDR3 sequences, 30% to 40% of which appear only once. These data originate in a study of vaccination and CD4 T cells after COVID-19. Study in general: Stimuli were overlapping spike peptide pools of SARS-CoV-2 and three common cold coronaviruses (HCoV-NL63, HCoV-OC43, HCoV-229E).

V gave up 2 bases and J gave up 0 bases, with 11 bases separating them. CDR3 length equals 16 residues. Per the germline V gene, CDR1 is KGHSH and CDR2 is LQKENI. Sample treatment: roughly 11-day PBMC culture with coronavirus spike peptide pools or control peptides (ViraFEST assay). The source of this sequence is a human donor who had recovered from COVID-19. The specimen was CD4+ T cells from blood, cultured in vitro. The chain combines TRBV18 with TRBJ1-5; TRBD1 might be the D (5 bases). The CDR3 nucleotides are TGTGCCAGCTCACCAAAGGGGTGGGATAGCAATCAGCCCCAGCATTTT. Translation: CASSPKGWDSNQPQHF.